Shown below are 8 T cell receptor beta chains from a single sample sequenced in a study of cytomegalovirus exposure and HLA in healthy donors (dated by TCRdb to 2017 to 2019). Library preparation used the immunoSEQ multiplex PCR assay. TCRdb carries this immuneACCESS record with in-frame sequences only. Its versions omit some clonotypes, under half of them owing to an unresolved V gene in the studies checked, with the rest unexplained. The sample profile shows about 64,000 clones; roughly 89% of them were found once. The ten most abundant clones make up around 1.5% of the sample. Sample: PBMCs. These receptors were collected from a young woman in good health and CMV-seronegative.

J is TRBJ2-1 and V is TRBV2, with TRBD2 matching 11 bases. After removal of 6 bases from V and 7 bases from J, the junction contained 2 bases not matched to a gene. This CDR3 is built from 13 residues. CDR1 and CDR2 (germline): SNHLY, FYNNEI. CDR3 region: CASRGTSGNEQFF. For the CDR3, the DNA is TGTGCCAGCAGGGGGACTAGCGGAAATGAGCAGTTCTTC.

This chain uses TRBV20-1 with TRBJ1-1, with a tentative D call TRBD1 (5 bases). CDR1 is DFQATT, CDR2 SNEGSKA, per germline (reference sequence). The CDR3 spans 9 residues. Here the CDR3 reads CRAGGEAFF. The CDR3 region has the DNA TGCAGGGCCGGGGGGGAAGCTTTCTTT.

The DNA for the CDR3 is TGTGCCAGCAGTGAAAACCTCAGACAGGGGTTTTTTGATACGCAGTATTTT. Amino acid sequence: CASSENLRQGFFDTQYF. The chain links TRBV6-1 to TRBJ2-3; 8 bases agree with TRBD1. J was trimmed by 6 bases and V by 2 bases; bases with no gene match: 13. CDR1 is MNHNS, CDR2 SASEGT, per germline. This CDR3 contains 17 residues.

V and J are TRBV5-4 and TRBJ2-5, with D tentatively TRBD1 (5 bases). V was trimmed by 0 bases and J by 1 base, leaving 7 bases between them. This CDR3 region has 14 residues. Germline CDR1 is SGHNT and CDR2 is YYREEE (reference sequence). CDR3 nucleotide sequence: TGTGCCAGCAGCTTGGGGGGCACCCAAGAGACCCAGTACTTC. It codes for CASSLGGTQETQYF.

This clone was picked up a small number of times. The rearrangement joins TRBV6-5 to TRBJ1-2; maybe TRBD1 (6 bases). The CDR3 is 15 residues long. The V end lost 2 bases, the J end lost 4 bases, and 14 bases lay between the germline ends. Germline loops: CDR1 MNHEY, CDR2 SVGAGI. CDR3 sequence (DNA): TGTGCCAGCAGTTACCAGCCGGGGGGGCTCTATGGCTACACCTTC. Translated: CASSYQPGGLYGYTF.

The chain has TRBV5-1 and TRBJ2-3; TRBD2 matches 8 bases. The V segment lost 3 bases and the J segment 5 bases; nucleotides outside the gene matches: 14. CDR3 size: 17 residues. Germline-derived CDR1 and CDR2 are SGHRS and YFSETQ. CDR3 sequence: CASSSGGREARKDTQYF. In DNA form, the CDR3 reads TGCGCCAGCAGCTCTGGGGGGCGGGAGGCTAGAAAAGATACGCAGTATTTT.

This clone was detected once. The rearrangement uses TRBV7-3 and TRBJ2-1; maybe TRBD2 (7 bases). Germline V gives CDR1 SGHTA, CDR2 FQGTGA. This CDR3 spans 13 amino acids. V was shortened by 8 bases and J by 8 bases, with 16 bases between the two germline ends. The CDR3 loop reads CASAAGAEDEQFF. The CDR3 DNA is TGTGCCAGCGCCGCGGGGGCCGAAGATGAGCAGTTCTTC.

V gene TRBV28 combines with J gene TRBJ2-3; tentatively, D is TRBD2 (6 bases). CDR1 and CDR2 from the germline V gene are MDHEN and SYDVKM. Trimming removed 8 bases from V and 5 bases from J, with 20 bases in between. The CDR3 is 15 residues long. CDR3 protein: CASRWWGVEGDTQYF. As DNA, the CDR3 is TGTGCCAGCCGTTGGTGGGGCGTGGAGGGAGATACGCAGTATTTT. Full variable domain (rest looked up from reference TRBV28 and TRBJ2-3): DVKVTQSSRYLVKRTGEKVFLECVQDMDHENMFWYRQDPGLGLRLIYFSYDVKMKEKGDIPEGYSVSREKKERFSLILESASTNQTSMYLCASRWWGVEGDTQYFGPGTRLTVL.